This T cell receptor beta chain was captured by sequencing in a study of CD4 T cells in relation to SARS-CoV-2 and coronaviruses. Deletions cut 6 bases from V and 8 bases from J, with 19 bases between. In germline, CDR1 is SNHLY, CDR2 FYNNEI. The CDR3 extends over 15 amino acids. For this clone: Antigen: not known.

Generated by immunoSEQ multiplex PCR, the TCRdb table keeps only in-frame clones and is missing some. The sample lists roughly 10,000 clones, 65% to 75% occurring once. CD4+ T cells from unexposed donors were obtained before the COVID-19 pandemic (2011-2018). CD4+ T cells were isolated from the cells after about nine days of culture. Cells permitting, SARS-CoV-2 S/N and four cold-coronavirus spikes were tested on unexposed-donor CD4+ T cells. The chain combines TRBV2 with TRBJ1-4; D is possibly TRBD1 (6 bases). The origin of this receptor is a human donor in good health. The sample was CD4+ T cells from PBMCs, cultured in vitro. The CDR3 sequence is CASRFEGGRREKLFF. The CDR3 DNA follows: TGTGCCAGCAGATTCGAAGGGGGTAGAAGGGAAAAACTGTTTTTT.